Sequencing of this TCR beta chain was carried out in a study of vaccination and CD4 T cells after COVID-19. Study background: Overlapping SARS-CoV-2, HCoV-NL63, HCoV-OC43 and HCoV-229E spike peptides were used to stimulate cells. Study outcomes and limitations: Relatively few convalescent patients were studied; early post-infection timepoints were not included.

Trimming pared 2 bases from V and 4 bases from J, leaving 15 bases between. The CDR3 runs 16 residues. Looked up from germline, CDR1 is SGHVS and CDR2 is FQNEAQ. Details on this clonotype: Its antigen is not identified.

Treatment of the sample: roughly 11-day PBMC culture with coronavirus spike peptide pools or control peptides (ViraFEST assay). Scientists ran DNA taken from cultured CD4+ T cells through the Oncomine TCR Beta short-read assay for sequencing. TCRdb passed the PCR reads through MiXCR, listing each CDR3 protein once. The sample includes about 19,000 distinct CDR3 sequences, roughly 46% seen only once; the top ten take 2.5% to 3.5%. The rearrangement uses TRBV7-8 and TRBJ1-5, with D hard to call. The origin of this receptor is a human donor who had recovered from COVID-19. The material sequenced was CD4+ T cells from blood, cultured in vitro, taken after SARS-CoV-2 vaccination. The CDR3 sequence is CASSLWQRQTNQPQHF. CDR3 in DNA: TGTGCCAGCAGCTTATGGCAGCGCCAAACTAATCAGCCCCAGCATTTT.